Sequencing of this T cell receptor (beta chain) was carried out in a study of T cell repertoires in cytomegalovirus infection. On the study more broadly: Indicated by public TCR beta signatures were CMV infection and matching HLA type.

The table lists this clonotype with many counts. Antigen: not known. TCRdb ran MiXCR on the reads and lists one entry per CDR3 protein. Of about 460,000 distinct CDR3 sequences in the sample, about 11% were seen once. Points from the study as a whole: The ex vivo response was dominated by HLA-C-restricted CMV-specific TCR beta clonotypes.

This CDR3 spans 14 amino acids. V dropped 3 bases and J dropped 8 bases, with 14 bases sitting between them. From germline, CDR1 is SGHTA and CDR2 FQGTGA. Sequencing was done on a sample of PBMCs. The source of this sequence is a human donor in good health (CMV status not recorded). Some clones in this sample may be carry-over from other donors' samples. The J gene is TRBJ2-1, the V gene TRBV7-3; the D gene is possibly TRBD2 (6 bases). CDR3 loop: CASSLLGGPHEQFF. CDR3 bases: TGTGCCAGCAGCTTGCTGGGGGGACCGCATGAGCAGTTCTTC.